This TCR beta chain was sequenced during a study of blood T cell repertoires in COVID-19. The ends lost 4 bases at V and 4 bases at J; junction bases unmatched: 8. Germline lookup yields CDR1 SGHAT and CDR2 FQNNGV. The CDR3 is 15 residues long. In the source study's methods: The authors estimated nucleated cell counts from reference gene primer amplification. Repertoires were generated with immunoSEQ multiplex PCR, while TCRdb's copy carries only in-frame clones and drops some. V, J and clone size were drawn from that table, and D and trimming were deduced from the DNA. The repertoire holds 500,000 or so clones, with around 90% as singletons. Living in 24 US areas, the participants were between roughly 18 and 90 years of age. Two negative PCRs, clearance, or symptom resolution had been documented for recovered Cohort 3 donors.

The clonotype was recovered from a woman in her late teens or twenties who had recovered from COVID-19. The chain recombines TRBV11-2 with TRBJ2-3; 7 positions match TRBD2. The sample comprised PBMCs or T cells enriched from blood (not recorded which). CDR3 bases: TGTGCCAGCAGCTCGTGGGGGGGTGGGCCAGATACGCAGTATTTT. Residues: CASSSWGGGPDTQYF.